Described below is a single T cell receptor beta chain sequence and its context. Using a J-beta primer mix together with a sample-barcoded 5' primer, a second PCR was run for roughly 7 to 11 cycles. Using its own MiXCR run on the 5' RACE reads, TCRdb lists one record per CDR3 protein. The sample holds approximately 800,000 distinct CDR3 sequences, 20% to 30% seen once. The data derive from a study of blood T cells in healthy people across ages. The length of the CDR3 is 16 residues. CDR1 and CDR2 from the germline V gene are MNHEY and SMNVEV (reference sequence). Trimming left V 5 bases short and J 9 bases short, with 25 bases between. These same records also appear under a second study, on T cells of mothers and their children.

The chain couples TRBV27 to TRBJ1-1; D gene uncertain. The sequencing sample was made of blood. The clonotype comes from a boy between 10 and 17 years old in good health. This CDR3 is CASSPQIAPRAWKAFF. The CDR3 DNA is TGTGCCAGCAGTCCTCAGATCGCCCCCCGGGCGTGGAAAGCTTTCTTT.